Shown below are 15 T cell receptor beta chains from a single sample sequenced in a study of blood T cell repertoires in COVID-19. The data were produced by immunoSEQ multiplex PCR, yet TCRdb's version contains in-frame clones alone and is incomplete. The sample includes about 260,000 clones, about 87% of them seen just once. The source material was peripheral blood. These receptors originate from a woman in her 40s who had recovered from COVID-19.

The CDR3 coding sequence is TGTGCCAGCAGCCAAGGTCCAGGGGGCTACGAGCAGTACTTC. Amino acid sequence: CASSQGPGGYEQYF. The rearrangement joins TRBV3-1 (or the pseudogene TRBV3-2) to TRBJ2-7, with 7 positions matching TRBD1. The V and J ends lost 1 base and 3 bases, in that order; junction bases with no gene match: 3. This CDR3 is built from 14 residues. Germline V CDR1 and CDR2: LGHDT, YNNKEL (reference sequence).

The chain employs TRBV28 and TRBJ2-7; no clear D. Trimming cost V 2 bases and J 0 bases, with 5 bases left between them. Germline lookup yields CDR1 MDHEN and CDR2 SYDVKM. This CDR3 is built from 13 residues. The CDR3 DNA reads as TGTGCCAGCAGTTTAGACTCCTCCTACGAGCAGTACTTC. This encodes CASSLDSSYEQYF.

The genes are TRBV10-2 and TRBJ1-2; D may be TRBD1 (5 bases). Germline loops: CDR1 WSHSY, CDR2 SAAADI. V shed 3 bases and J shed 7 bases, with 18 bases lying between them. The CDR3 consists of 15 residues. The CDR3 here is CASSDSGAFGGGYTF. DNA of the CDR3: TGCGCCAGCAGTGATAGCGGGGCCTTCGGAGGTGGCTACACCTTC.

This sequence joins TRBV27 and TRBJ1-1; 8 nucleotides align to TRBD1. Germline values: CDR1 MNHEY, CDR2 SMNVEV (reference sequence). CDR3 length equals 13 residues. V was pared by 6 bases and J by 6 bases, with 6 bases of the junction left unmatched. The CDR3 DNA is TGTGCCAGCAGCGAACAGGGGGGCTCTGAAGCTTTCTTT. As protein: CASSEQGGSEAFF.

The chain has TRBV5-1 and TRBJ2-3; 8 nucleotides agree with TRBD2. The CDR3 totals 16 residues. Per the germline V gene, CDR1 is SGHRS and CDR2 is YFSETQ. The V gene end was trimmed by 4 bases and the J gene end by 6 bases; junction bases not matched to a gene: 13. The CDR3 coding sequence is TGCGCCAGCAGCCCCCCCGTTGCGGGGGGTCGGGATACGCAGTATTTT. Translation gives CASSPPVAGGRDTQYF.

This chain uses TRBV12-5 with TRBJ2-3; TRBD2 aligns across 10 bases. Germline CDR1 and CDR2: LGHNT and FRNRAP. This CDR3 has 14 residues. Trimming removed 6 bases from V and 7 bases from J; junction bases left unmatched: 7. CDR3: CASGRSGGANTQYF. The CDR3, as DNA: TGTGCTAGTGGCCGCAGCGGGGGGGCAAATACGCAGTATTTT.

The rearrangement uses TRBV6-5 and TRBJ2-7, with 9 nucleotides matching TRBD1. This CDR3 comprises 13 residues. Looked up from germline, CDR1 is MNHEY and CDR2 is SVGAGI. After removal of 6 bases from V and 3 bases from J, the junction contained 3 bases not matched to a gene. CDR3 bases: TGTGCCAGCAGAAGACAGGGGGTCTACGAGCAGTACTTC. Translation: CASRRQGVYEQYF.

The V call is TRBV14, the J call TRBJ2-3; TRBD2 matches 13 bases. The CDR3 runs to 18 residues. V shed 6 bases, J shed 2 bases, and the junction held 11 bases outside the gene matches. Germline loops: CDR1 SGHDN, CDR2 FVKESK. The CDR3 DNA is TGTGCCAGCAGTCCGGAGGTGACTAGCGGGGGGTACACAGATACGCAGTATTTT. This encodes CASSPEVTSGGYTDTQYF.

The table lists this clone with a count of one. The chain employs TRBV4-3 and TRBJ1-2; no firm D call. Deletions cut 0 bases from V and 3 bases from J, with 11 bases between. Germline CDR1 is LGHNA and CDR2 is YSLEER. CDR3 size: 15 residues. CDR3 sequence reads: CASSQELGMDYGYTF. The DNA of the CDR3 is TGCGCCAGCAGCCAAGAGCTGGGCATGGACTATGGCTACACCTTC.

The rearrangement uses TRBV5-1 and TRBJ2-4, with 9 positions matching TRBD1. Trimming took 4 bases from V and 4 from J; bases not matched to a gene: 6. Germline CDR1 is SGHRS and CDR2 is YFSETQ. The CDR3 runs to 15 residues. CDR3 in amino acids: CASSPRGTGKNIQYF. As DNA, the CDR3 is TGCGCCAGCAGCCCTCGGGGGACAGGGAAAAACATTCAGTACTTC.

CDR3 sequence reads: CASSQDLEETQYF. CDR3 nucleotide sequence: TGCGCCAGCAGCCAAGACTTAGAAGAGACCCAGTACTTC. The V call is TRBV4-1, the J call TRBJ2-5, with D uncertain. This CDR3 contains 13 residues. Germline V lookup: CDR1 MGHRA, CDR2 YSYEKL. V lost 0 bases to trimming and J lost 3 bases, with 5 bases between them.

The rearrangement joins TRBV4-1 to TRBJ1-3, with TRBD1 as a possible D gene (6 bases). Germline loops: CDR1 MGHRA, CDR2 YSYEKL. V shed 1 base and J shed 3 bases, with 13 bases lying between them. The CDR3 length is 16 residues. The CDR3 DNA reads as TGCGCCAGCAGCCAAGGCCCGCGGGGGCTTGGAAACACCATATATTTT. It specifies CASSQGPRGLGNTIYF.

The CDR3 loop reads CASRFYTEAFF. For the CDR3, the DNA is TGTGCCAGCAGGTTCTACACTGAAGCTTTCTTT. The J gene is TRBJ1-1, the V gene TRBV2; D not certain. Trimming took 6 bases from V and 3 from J, leaving 5 bases between them. The CDR3 has 11 amino acids. Germline CDR1 is SNHLY and CDR2 is FYNNEI.

This sequence joins TRBV19 and TRBJ2-5; 9 bases are a match to TRBD2. Trimming removed 2 bases from V and 3 bases from J; junction bases left unmatched: 13. CDR3 length equals 18 residues. Per germline, CDR1 LNHDA and CDR2 SQIVND (reference sequence). This CDR3 reads CASSIRPQQRGVKETQYF. The CDR3, as DNA: TGTGCCAGTAGTATACGCCCCCAACAGCGGGGGGTTAAAGAGACCCAGTACTTC.

This clone appeared a single time. An end of the junction differs from the germline gene, which may be a read error. V gene TRBV7-7 combines with J gene TRBJ1-6; tentatively, D is TRBD1 (5 bases). Germline CDR1 and CDR2: SSHAT and FNYEAQ (reference sequence). The CDR3 loop spans 13 amino acids. In nucleotides, the CDR3 is TGTGCCAGCAGCTTAGAGGAGGGGTCACCTCTCCACTTT. Translating gives CASSLEEGSPLHF.